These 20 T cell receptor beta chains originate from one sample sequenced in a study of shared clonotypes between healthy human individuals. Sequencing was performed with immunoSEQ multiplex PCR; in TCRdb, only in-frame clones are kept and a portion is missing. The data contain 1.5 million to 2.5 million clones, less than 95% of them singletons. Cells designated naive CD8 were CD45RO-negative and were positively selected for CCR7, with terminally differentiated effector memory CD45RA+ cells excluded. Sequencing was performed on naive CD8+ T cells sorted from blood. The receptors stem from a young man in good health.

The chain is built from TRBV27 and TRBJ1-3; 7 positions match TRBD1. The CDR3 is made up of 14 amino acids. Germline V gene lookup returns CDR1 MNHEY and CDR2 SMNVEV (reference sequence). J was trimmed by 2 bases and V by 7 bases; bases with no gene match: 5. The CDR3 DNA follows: TGTGCCAGCACCGCGACAGGGCCTGGAAACACCATATATTTT. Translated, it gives CASTATGPGNTIYF.

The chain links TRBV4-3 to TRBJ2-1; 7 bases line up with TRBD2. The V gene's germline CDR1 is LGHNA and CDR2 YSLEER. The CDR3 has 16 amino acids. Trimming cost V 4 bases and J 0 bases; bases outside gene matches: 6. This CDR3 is CASSRSGVDSYNEQFF. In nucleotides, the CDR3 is TGCGCCAGCAGCCGGAGCGGGGTTGACTCCTACAATGAGCAGTTCTTC.

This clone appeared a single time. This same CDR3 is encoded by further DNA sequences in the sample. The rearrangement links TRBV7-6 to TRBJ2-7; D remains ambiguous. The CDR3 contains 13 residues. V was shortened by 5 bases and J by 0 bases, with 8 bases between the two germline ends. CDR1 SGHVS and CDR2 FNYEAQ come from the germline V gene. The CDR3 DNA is TGTGCCAGCAGCCGGGCTTCCTCCTACGAGCAGTACTTC. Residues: CASSRASSYEQYF. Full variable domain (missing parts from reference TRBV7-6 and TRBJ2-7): GAGVSQSPRYKVTKRGQDVALRCDPISGHVSLYWYRQALGQGPEFLTYFNYEAQQDKSGLPNDRFSAERPEGSISTLTIQRTEQRDSAMYRCASSRASSYEQYFGPGTRLTVT.

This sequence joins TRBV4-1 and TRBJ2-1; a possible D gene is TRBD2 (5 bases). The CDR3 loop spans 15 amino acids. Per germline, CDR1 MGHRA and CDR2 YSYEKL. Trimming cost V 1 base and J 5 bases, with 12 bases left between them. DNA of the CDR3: TGCGCCAGCAGCCAAGCGGGATCACTCAACAATGAGCAGTTCTTC. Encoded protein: CASSQAGSLNNEQFF.

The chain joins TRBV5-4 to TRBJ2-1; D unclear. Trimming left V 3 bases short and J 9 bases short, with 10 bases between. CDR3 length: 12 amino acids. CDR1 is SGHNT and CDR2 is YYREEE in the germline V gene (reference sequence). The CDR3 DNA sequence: TGTGCCAGCAGCTCCGCGAATGGTGAGCAGTTCTTC. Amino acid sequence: CASSSANGEQFF.

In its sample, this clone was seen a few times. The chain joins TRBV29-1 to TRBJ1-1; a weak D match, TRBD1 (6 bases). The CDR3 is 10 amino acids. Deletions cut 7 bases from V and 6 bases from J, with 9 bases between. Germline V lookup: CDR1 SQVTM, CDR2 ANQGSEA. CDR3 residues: CSAQGAEAFF. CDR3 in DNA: TGCAGCGCACAGGGCGCTGAAGCTTTCTTT.

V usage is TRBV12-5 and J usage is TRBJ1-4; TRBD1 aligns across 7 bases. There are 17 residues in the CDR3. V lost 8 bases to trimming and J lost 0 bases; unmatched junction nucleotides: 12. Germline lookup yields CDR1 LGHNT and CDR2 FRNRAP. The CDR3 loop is CASCPSDRATTNEKLFF. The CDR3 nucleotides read TGTGCTAGTTGTCCTTCCGACAGGGCAACAACTAATGAAAAACTGTTTTTT.

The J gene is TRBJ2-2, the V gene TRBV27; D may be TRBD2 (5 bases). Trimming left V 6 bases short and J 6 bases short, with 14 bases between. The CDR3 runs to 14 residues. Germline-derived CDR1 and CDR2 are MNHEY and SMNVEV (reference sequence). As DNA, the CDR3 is TGTGCCAGCAGGTCGGGATTAGGATCCGGGGAGCTGTTTTTT. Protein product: CASRSGLGSGELFF.

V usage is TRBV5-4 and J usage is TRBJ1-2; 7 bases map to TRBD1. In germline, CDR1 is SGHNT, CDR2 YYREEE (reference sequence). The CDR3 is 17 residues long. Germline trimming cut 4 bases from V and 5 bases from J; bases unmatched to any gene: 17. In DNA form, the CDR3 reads TGTGCCAGCAGCCCGGCCGGACAGGCCGTCGGGCCGTATGGCTACACCTTC. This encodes CASSPAGQAVGPYGYTF.

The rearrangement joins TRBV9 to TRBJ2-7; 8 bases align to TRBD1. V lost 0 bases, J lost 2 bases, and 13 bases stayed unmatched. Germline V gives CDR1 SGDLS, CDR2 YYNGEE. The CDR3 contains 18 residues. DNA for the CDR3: TGTGCCAGCAGCGTAGCTTCCGACCCGGGACAGGTCGCCTACGAGCAGTACTTC. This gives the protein CASSVASDPGQVAYEQYF. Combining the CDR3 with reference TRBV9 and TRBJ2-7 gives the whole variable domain DSGVTQTPKHLITATGQRVTLRCSPRSGDLSVYWYQQSLDQGLQFLIQYYNGEERAKGNILERFSAQQFPDLHSELNLSSLELGDSALYFCASSVASDPGQVAYEQYFGPGTRLTVT.

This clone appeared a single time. CDR3 sequence: CASSQVGFHAGNTIYF. DNA for the CDR3: TGCGCCAGCAGCCAAGTAGGTTTCCACGCTGGAAACACCATATATTTT. The V and J genes are TRBV4-1 and TRBJ1-3; D remains unclear. The CDR3 runs 16 residues. Germline V CDR1 and CDR2: MGHRA, YSYEKL. The germline V and J ends were trimmed by 1 base and 2 bases, with 12 bases remaining between them.

The CDR3 bases are TGCAGCGTTGATCCCTGGGGGGATACTAACTATGGCTACACCTTC. Protein product: CSVDPWGDTNYGYTF. This chain links TRBV29-1 with TRBJ1-2, with a tentative D call TRBD1 (5 bases). CDR1 SQVTM and CDR2 ANQGSEA come from the germline V gene. This CDR3 is 15 amino acids long. Trimming removed 3 bases at V and 0 bases at J, with 14 bases between.

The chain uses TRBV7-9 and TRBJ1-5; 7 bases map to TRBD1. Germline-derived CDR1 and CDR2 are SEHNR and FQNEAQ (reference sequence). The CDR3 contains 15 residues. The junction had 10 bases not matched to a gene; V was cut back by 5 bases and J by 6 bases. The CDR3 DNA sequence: TGTGCCAGCAGCGACCAGACAGGGACGGCTCAGCCCCAGCATTTT. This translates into CASSDQTGTAQPQHF.

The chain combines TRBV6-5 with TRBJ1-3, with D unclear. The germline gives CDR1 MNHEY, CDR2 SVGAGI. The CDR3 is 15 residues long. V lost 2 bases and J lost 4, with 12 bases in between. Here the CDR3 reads CASSYTLALGNTIYF. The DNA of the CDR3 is TGTGCCAGCAGTTACACCTTGGCCTTAGGAAACACCATATATTTT.

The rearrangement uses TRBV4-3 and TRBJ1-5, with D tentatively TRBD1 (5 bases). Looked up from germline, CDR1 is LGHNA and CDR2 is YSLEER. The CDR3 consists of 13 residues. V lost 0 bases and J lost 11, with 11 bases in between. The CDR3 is CASSQESWGTQHF. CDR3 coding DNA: TGCGCCAGCAGCCAAGAGTCGTGGGGGACCCAGCATTTT.

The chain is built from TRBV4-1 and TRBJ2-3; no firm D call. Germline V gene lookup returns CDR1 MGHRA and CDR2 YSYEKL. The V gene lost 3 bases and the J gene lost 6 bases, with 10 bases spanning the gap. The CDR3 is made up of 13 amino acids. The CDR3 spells CASSQGMADTQYF. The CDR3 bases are TGCGCCAGCAGCCAGGGGATGGCCGATACGCAGTATTTT.

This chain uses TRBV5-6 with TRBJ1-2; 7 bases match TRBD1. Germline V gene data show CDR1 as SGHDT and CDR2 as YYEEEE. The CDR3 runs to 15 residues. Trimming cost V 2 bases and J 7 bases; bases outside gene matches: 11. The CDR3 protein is CASSLIVGTVFGYTF. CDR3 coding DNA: TGTGCCAGCAGCTTAATTGTTGGGACAGTGTTTGGCTACACCTTC.

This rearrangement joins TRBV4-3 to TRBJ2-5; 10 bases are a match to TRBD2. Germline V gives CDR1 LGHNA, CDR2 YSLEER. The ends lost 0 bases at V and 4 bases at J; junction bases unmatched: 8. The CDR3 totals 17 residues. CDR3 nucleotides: TGCGCCAGCAGCCAAGATTCTGGACTAGCGGTCGGAGAGACCCAGTACTTC. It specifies CASSQDSGLAVGETQYF.

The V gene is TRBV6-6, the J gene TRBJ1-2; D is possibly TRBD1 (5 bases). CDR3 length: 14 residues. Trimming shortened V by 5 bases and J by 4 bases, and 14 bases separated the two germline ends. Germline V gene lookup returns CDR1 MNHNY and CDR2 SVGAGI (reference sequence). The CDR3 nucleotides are TGTGCCAGCAGTGGGACCCCTACGGGCTATGGCTACACCTTC. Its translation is CASSGTPTGYGYTF.

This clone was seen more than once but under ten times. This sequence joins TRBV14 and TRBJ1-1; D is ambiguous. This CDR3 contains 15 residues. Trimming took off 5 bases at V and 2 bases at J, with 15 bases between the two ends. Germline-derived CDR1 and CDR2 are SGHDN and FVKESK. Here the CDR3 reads CASSSSWELNTEAFF. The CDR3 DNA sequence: TGTGCCAGCAGCTCATCCTGGGAATTAAACACTGAAGCTTTCTTT.